The 17 T cell receptor beta chains below were found in one sample sequenced in a study of beta chain features in type 1 diabetes. Reverse transcribing all isolated RNA meant expressed TCRB transcripts were sequenced. Profiled with immunoSEQ multiplex PCR; TCRdb holds only in-frame clones, not every one. The table has 120,000 to 150,000 clones, about 10% seen once. The sequencing input was naive CD4+ T cells from blood. These receptors originate from a man younger than 30 in good health.

Many counts were recorded for this clone. This sequence joins TRBV7-9 and TRBJ2-7; D is undetermined. The CDR3 length is 11 residues. Trimming left V 5 bases short and J 4 bases short, with 6 bases between. Germline values: CDR1 SEHNR, CDR2 FQNEAQ (reference sequence). Here the CDR3 reads CASSAQYEQYF. For the CDR3, the DNA is TGTGCCAGCAGCGCCCAGTACGAGCAGTACTTC.

This clone was seen more than once but under ten times. The chain is built from TRBV7-9 and TRBJ2-5; 7 bases match TRBD1. The CDR3 extends over 15 amino acids. The germline CDR1 and CDR2 sequences are SEHNR and FQNEAQ (reference sequence). The trim removed 5 bases at V and 3 bases at J, leaving 9 bases unmatched. CDR3 amino acids: CASSPMGQTEETQYF. Written as DNA, the CDR3 is TGTGCCAGCAGCCCGATGGGACAGACTGAAGAGACCCAGTACTTC. Based on the CDR3 plus reference TRBV7-9 and TRBJ2-5, the full variable domain is DTGVSQNPRHKITKRGQNVTFRCDPISEHNRLYWYRQTLGQGPEFLTYFQNEAQLEKSRLLSDRFSAERPKGSFSTLEIQRTEQGDSAMYLCASSPMGQTEETQYFGPGTRLLVL.

This clone was seen a handful of times. This chain connects TRBV10-3 to TRBJ1-5, with 10 bases fitting TRBD1. The CDR3 contains 15 residues. CDR1 and CDR2 (germline): ENHRY, SYGVKD. Unmatched junction bases numbered 6, after V lost 3 bases and J lost 7 bases. The CDR3 bases are TGTGCCATCAGTGACCGACAGGGGGCAGGGCAGCCCCAGCATTTT. It codes for CAISDRQGAGQPQHF.

On this clone itself: An end of the junction does not agree with germline; a read error may underlie this. The J gene is TRBJ2-5, the V gene TRBV25-1, with TRBD2 identical over 8 bases. This CDR3 contains 14 residues. Germline values: CDR1 MGHDK, CDR2 SYGVNS. This CDR3 reads CASTLGGGQKTQYF. In DNA form, the CDR3 reads TGTGCCAGCACCCTCGGGGGGGGCCAAAAGACCCAGTACTTC.

In its sample, this clone was seen a few times. The chain is built from TRBV6-1 and TRBJ2-2; tentatively, D is TRBD2 (7 bases). With 7 bases removed from V and 5 bases from J, the gap between germline ends came to 14 bases. This CDR3 contains 14 residues. Per the germline V gene, CDR1 is MNHNS and CDR2 is SASEGT. CDR3 protein: CASTAGARTGELFF. In DNA, the CDR3 is TGTGCCAGCACTGCGGGGGCGAGGACCGGGGAGCTGTTTTTT.

The rearrangement joins TRBV7-9 to TRBJ2-1; the match to TRBD2 covers 8 bases. The trim removed 7 bases at V and 0 bases at J, leaving 8 bases unmatched. CDR1 is SEHNR, CDR2 FQNEAQ, per germline (reference sequence). CDR3 length: 16 residues. Here the CDR3 reads CASTPRGGSSYNEQFF. CDR3 coding DNA: TGTGCCAGCACCCCCCGCGGGGGGAGCTCCTACAATGAGCAGTTCTTC.

V and J are TRBV6-5 and TRBJ2-3; 7 positions agree with TRBD1. Germline V gives CDR1 MNHEY, CDR2 SVGAGI. Losses at the gene ends were 2 bases for V and 5 bases for J; bases not matched to a gene: 4. CDR3 length: 14 residues. The CDR3 protein is CASSYRGQGDTQYF. CDR3 DNA: TGTGCCAGCAGTTACAGGGGGCAGGGAGATACGCAGTATTTT.

V and J are TRBV7-3 and TRBJ2-5; D perhaps matches TRBD2 (6 bases). Between the trimmed V and J ends, which lost 3 bases and 7 bases, there was a span of 18 bases. The germline V gene has CDR1 SGHTA and CDR2 FQGTGA. This CDR3 is 15 amino acids long. The CDR3 coding sequence is TGTGCCAGCAGCTTTGGCGGGGTGGGAGCAGGGACCCAGTACTTC. It specifies CASSFGGVGAGTQYF.

In its sample, this clone was seen many times. The chain couples TRBV4-3 to TRBJ1-2, with TRBD1 as a possible D gene (6 bases). Germline V gene sequence: CDR1 LGHNA, CDR2 YSLEER. The CDR3 is 15 residues long. Trimming took off 0 bases at V and 4 bases at J, with 12 bases between the two ends. The CDR3 sequence: CASSQDSGEAYGYTF. The DNA for the CDR3 is TGCGCCAGCAGCCAAGATTCAGGGGAAGCCTATGGCTACACCTTC.

The V gene is TRBV11-2, the J gene TRBJ2-7; possibly TRBD1 for D (6 bases). The V end lost 5 bases, the J end lost 5 bases, and 13 bases lay between the germline ends. The germline gives CDR1 SGHAT, CDR2 FQNNGV. This CDR3 is built from 13 residues. The CDR3 DNA sequence: TGTGCCAGCAGCCCAGACAGGCTCAACGAGCAGTACTTC. Its translation: CASSPDRLNEQYF.

This clone was observed a handful of times. The gene calls are TRBV7-9 and TRBJ2-7; a possible D gene is TRBD2 (5 bases). Germline-derived CDR1 and CDR2 are SEHNR and FQNEAQ (reference sequence). V dropped 2 bases and J dropped 0 bases, with 11 bases sitting between them. This CDR3 is built from 15 residues. CDR3 nucleotide sequence: TGTGCCAGCAGCTTATATTCCGGGGTCTCCTACGAGCAGTACTTC. Protein: CASSLYSGVSYEQYF. Looking up the rest from reference TRBV7-9 and TRBJ2-7 gives the full variable domain: DTGVSQNPRHKITKRGQNVTFRCDPISEHNRLYWYRQTLGQGPEFLTYFQNEAQLEKSRLLSDRFSAERPKGSFSTLEIQRTEQGDSAMYLCASSLYSGVSYEQYFGPGTRLTVT.

This clone was seen more than once but under ten times. The rearrangement uses TRBV10-3 and TRBJ1-1; no firm D call. The CDR3 is made up of 13 amino acids. Germline V gene lookup returns CDR1 ENHRY and CDR2 SYGVKD. V lost 5 bases and J lost 1, with 8 bases in between. The CDR3 DNA is TGTGCCATCAGTCGGGGAACGAACACTGAAGCTTTCTTT. Translating gives CAISRGTNTEAFF.

The chain couples TRBV19 to TRBJ2-1; 8 bases align to TRBD2. The CDR3 has 15 residues. V trimming: 6 bases; J trimming: 5 bases; junction bases outside the gene matches: 9. Germline loops: CDR1 LNHDA, CDR2 SQIVND (reference sequence). CDR3 region: CASSPISGDHNEQFF. CDR3 bases: TGTGCCAGTAGCCCGATTAGCGGGGACCACAATGAGCAGTTCTTC.

J is TRBJ2-3 and V is TRBV9; the D is unclear. V lost 2 bases and J lost 0, with 7 bases in between. This CDR3 comprises 14 residues. Germline CDR1 reads SGDLS; CDR2 reads YYNGEE. CDR3 loop: CASSVRSSTDTQYF. In DNA, the CDR3 is TGTGCCAGCAGCGTCAGGTCTAGCACAGATACGCAGTATTTT.

This clone came up a few times. This chain connects TRBV7-6 to TRBJ2-1; the match to TRBD2 covers 12 bases. CDR1 and CDR2 from the germline V gene are SGHVS and FNYEAQ. The junction had 12 bases not matched to a gene; V was cut back by 5 bases and J by 7 bases. This CDR3 has 17 residues. The CDR3 here is CASSQTPGTSGYNEQFF. The CDR3 nucleotides are TGTGCCAGCAGCCAAACTCCCGGGACTAGCGGGTATAATGAGCAGTTCTTC.

This clone turned up a few times. The chain couples TRBV7-6 to TRBJ2-3; 7 bases line up with TRBD1. The CDR3 runs 14 residues. Germline V lookup: CDR1 SGHVS, CDR2 FNYEAQ. The J segment lost 1 base and the V segment lost 5 bases, leaving 3 bases of the junction unmatched. CDR3 residues: CASSGTGGTDTQYF. Here the CDR3 DNA reads TGTGCCAGCAGCGGTACAGGGGGCACAGATACGCAGTATTTT.

The chain has TRBV6-5 and TRBJ2-3, with TRBD2 matching over 9 bases. CDR3 length equals 14 residues. CDR1 and CDR2 (germline): MNHEY, SVGAGI. Trimming removed 6 bases from V and 0 bases from J; junction bases left unmatched: 1. CDR3 residues: CASRAGGSTDTQYF. In nucleotides, the CDR3 is TGTGCCAGCAGGGCGGGGGGGAGCACAGATACGCAGTATTTT.